Included here is one TCR beta chain sequence, with context. Enrolled through a virtual design, the participants were between 18 and 89 years of age and came from roughly 22 US areas. The sample belongs to a study of blood T cell repertoires in COVID-19. Overall study: Acute-phase and convalescent COVID-19 samples originated in the United States, Italy and Spain.

The V gene's germline CDR1 is MDHEN and CDR2 SYDVKM. V was pared by 6 bases and J by 1 base, with 7 bases of the junction left unmatched. This CDR3 spans 16 amino acids. Profiling relied on immunoSEQ multiplex PCR, and the TCRdb table lists in-frame clones only, not all of them. Of 140,000 to 150,000 clones listed, 70% to 90% were seen once; the top ten hold less than 4.5%. The chain carries TRBV28 and TRBJ2-2; 8 bases match TRBD2. Material: PBMCs or T cells enriched from blood (not recorded which). The TCR comes from a man aged 50-60 years who had recovered from COVID-19. CDR3: CASRGLVSLNTGELFF. The CDR3 nucleotides read TGTGCCAGCAGGGGACTAGTATCCCTGAACACCGGGGAGCTGTTTTTT.